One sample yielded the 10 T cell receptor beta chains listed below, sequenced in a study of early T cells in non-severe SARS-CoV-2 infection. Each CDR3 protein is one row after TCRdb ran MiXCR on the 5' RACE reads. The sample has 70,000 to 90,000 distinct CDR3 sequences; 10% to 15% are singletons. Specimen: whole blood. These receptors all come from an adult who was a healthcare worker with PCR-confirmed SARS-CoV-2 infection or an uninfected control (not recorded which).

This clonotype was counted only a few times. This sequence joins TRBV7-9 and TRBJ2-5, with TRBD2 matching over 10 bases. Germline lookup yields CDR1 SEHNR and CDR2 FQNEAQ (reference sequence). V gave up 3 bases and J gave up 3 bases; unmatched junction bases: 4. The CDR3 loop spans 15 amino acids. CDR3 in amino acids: CASSFGLAEKETQYF. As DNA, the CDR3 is TGTGCCAGCAGCTTCGGACTAGCGGAAAAAGAGACCCAGTACTTC.

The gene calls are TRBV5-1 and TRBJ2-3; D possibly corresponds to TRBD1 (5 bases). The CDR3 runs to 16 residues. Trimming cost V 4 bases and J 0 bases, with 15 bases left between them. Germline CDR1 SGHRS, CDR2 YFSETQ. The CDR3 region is CASSTLDRRSTDTQYF. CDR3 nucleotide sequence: TGCGCCAGCAGCACGCTCGACAGACGAAGCACAGATACGCAGTATTTT. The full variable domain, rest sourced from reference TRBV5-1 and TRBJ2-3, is KAGVTQTPRYLIKTRGQQVTLSCSPISGHRSVSWYQQTPGQGLQFLFEYFSETQRNKGNFPGRFSGRQFSNSRSEMNVSTLELGDSALYLCASSTLDRRSTDTQYFGPGTRLTVL.

CDR3 DNA sequence: TGTGCCAGTAGCCCGCTAAAGACAGGCACCGGGGAGACCCAGTACTTC. Translating gives CASSPLKTGTGETQYF. The chain is built from TRBV19 and TRBJ2-5, with TRBD1 as a possible D gene (6 bases). This CDR3 spans 16 amino acids. Looked up from germline, CDR1 is LNHDA and CDR2 is SQIVND (reference sequence). V gave up 6 bases and J gave up 5 bases, with 22 bases separating them.

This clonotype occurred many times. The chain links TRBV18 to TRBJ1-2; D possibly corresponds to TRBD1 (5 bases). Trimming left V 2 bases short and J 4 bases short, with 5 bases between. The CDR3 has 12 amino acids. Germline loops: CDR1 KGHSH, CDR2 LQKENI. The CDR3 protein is CASSPGTYGYTF. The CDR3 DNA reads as TGTGCCAGCTCACCAGGGACCTATGGCTACACCTTC.

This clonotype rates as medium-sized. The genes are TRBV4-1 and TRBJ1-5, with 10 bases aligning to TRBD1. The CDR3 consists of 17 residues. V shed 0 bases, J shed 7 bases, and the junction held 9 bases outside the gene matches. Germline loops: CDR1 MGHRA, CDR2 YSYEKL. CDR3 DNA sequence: TGCGCCAGCAGCCAAGATACGCCGGGACAGGGGACCCAGCCCCAGCATTTT. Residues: CASSQDTPGQGTQPQHF.

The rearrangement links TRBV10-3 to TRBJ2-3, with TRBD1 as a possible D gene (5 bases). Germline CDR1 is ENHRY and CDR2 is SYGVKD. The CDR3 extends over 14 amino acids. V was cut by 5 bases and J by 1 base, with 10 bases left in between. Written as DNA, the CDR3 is TGTGCCATCAGTTCGGACACCGGCACAGATACGCAGTATTTT. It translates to CAISSDTGTDTQYF.

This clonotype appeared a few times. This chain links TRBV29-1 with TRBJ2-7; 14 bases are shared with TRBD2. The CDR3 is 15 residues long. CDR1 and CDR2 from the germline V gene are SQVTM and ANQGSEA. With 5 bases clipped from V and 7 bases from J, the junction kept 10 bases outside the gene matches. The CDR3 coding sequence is TGCAGCGTTCGGGGACTAGCGGGAGAGTCGTGGGAGCAGTACTTC. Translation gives CSVRGLAGESWEQYF.

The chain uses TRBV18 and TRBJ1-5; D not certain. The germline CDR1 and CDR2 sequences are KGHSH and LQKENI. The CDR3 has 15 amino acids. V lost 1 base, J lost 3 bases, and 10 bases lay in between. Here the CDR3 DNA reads TGTGCCAGCTCACCACTGGACGGCTTCAATCAGCCCCAGCATTTT. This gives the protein CASSPLDGFNQPQHF. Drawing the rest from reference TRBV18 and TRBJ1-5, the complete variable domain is NAGVMQNPRHLVRRRGQEARLRCSPMKGHSHVYWYRQLPEEGLKFMVYLQKENIIDESGMPKERFSAEFPKEGPSILRIQQVVRGDSAAYFCASSPLDGFNQPQHFGDGTRLSIL.

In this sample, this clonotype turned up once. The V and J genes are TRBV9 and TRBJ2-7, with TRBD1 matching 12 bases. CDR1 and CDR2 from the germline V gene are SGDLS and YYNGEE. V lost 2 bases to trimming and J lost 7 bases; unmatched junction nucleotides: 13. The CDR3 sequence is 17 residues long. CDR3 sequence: CASSVGTGGAVGREQYF. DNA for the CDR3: TGTGCCAGCAGCGTCGGGACAGGGGGCGCGGTGGGTCGAGAGCAGTACTTC. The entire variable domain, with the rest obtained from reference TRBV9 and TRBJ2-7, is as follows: DSGVTQTPKHLITATGQRVTLRCSPRSGDLSVYWYQQSLDQGLQFLIQYYNGEERAKGNILERFSAQQFPDLHSELNLSSLELGDSALYFCASSVGTGGAVGREQYFGPGTRLTVT.

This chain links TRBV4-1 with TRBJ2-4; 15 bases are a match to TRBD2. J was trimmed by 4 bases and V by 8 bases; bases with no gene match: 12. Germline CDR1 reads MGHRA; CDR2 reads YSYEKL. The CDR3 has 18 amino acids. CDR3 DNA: TGCGCCAGCGGACAGATCGGACTAGCGGGAGGGCCGAAAAACATTCAGTACTTC. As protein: CASGQIGLAGGPKNIQYF.